The 26 T cell receptor beta chains listed next were all sequenced from one sample in a study of response to subunit inactivated influenza vaccine. MiXCR, applied by TCRdb to the RT-PCR reads, yields one record per CDR3 protein. The sample includes a few hundred thousand distinct CDR3 sequences, roughly 22% of them seen just once. The source was PBMCs from blood, collected about 20 months after vaccination. The receptors stem from a man aged 50 to 69 who received an inactivated influenza vaccine.

This clonotype was counted only a few times. V usage is TRBV7-2 and J usage is TRBJ2-5; the D is unclear. Germline V gene sequence: CDR1 SGHTA, CDR2 FQGNSA. This CDR3 contains 14 residues. The germline V and J ends were trimmed by 2 bases and 4 bases, with 11 bases remaining between them. This CDR3 is CASSLMFQAETQYF. DNA for the CDR3: TGTGCCAGCAGCTTAATGTTTCAGGCAGAGACCCAGTACTTC.

This clonotype was counted between two and nine times. This sequence joins TRBV5-3 and TRBJ2-5; possibly TRBD1 or TRBD2 for D (6 bases each). TRBV5-3 has ORF status, its function being uncertain. The CDR3 runs 14 residues. The V end lost 6 bases, the J end lost 0 bases, and 12 bases lay between the germline ends. CDR3 bases: TGTGCCAGAACCCTGGGGGGCTACCAAGAGACCCAGTACTTC. Translation: CARTLGGYQETQYF.

The chain has TRBV12-3 or TRBV12-4 and TRBJ1-4, with D possibly matching TRBD1 (5 bases). The CDR3 is made up of 16 amino acids. Trimming took 2 bases from V and 4 from J, leaving 14 bases between them. The CDR3 protein is CASSLNTGGDNEKLFF. The CDR3 DNA follows: TGTGCCAGCAGTTTAAATACAGGCGGGGATAATGAAAAACTGTTTTTT.

This clonotype was picked up many times. This rearrangement joins TRBV29-1 to TRBJ2-1; 7 bases line up with TRBD1. Per germline, CDR1 SQVTM and CDR2 ANQGSEA. V trimming: 2 bases; J trimming: 0 bases; junction bases outside the gene matches: 10. The CDR3 sequence is 17 residues long. CDR3 DNA sequence: TGCAGCGTTGAATGGCGTACGGCAGGGGGCTCCTACAATGAGCAGTTCTTC. This sequence encodes CSVEWRTAGGSYNEQFF.

This clonotype was counted ten times or more. The rearrangement links TRBV7-8 to TRBJ1-2; 7 nucleotides line up with TRBD1. The V and J ends lost 4 bases and 4 bases, in that order; junction bases with no gene match: 12. CDR1 is SGHVS and CDR2 is FQNEAQ in the germline V gene. The CDR3 consists of 16 residues. CDR3 nucleotide sequence: TGTGCCAGCAGCTCAATTAAAAGGACAGGCGGCTATGGCTACACCTTC. As protein: CASSSIKRTGGYGYTF.

CDR3 sequence reads: CASSEFFRASTDTQYF. The CDR3 region has the DNA TGCGCCAGCAGTGAGTTCTTCAGGGCTTCCACAGATACGCAGTATTTT. V and J are TRBV10-2 and TRBJ2-3; a weak D match, TRBD1 (5 bases). This CDR3 contains 16 residues. Germline values: CDR1 WSHSY, CDR2 SAAADI. The V and J ends lost 1 base and 2 bases respectively, with 13 bases between them.

The table lists this clonotype with many counts. The chain joins TRBV2 to TRBJ1-5; D perhaps matches TRBD1 (5 bases). This CDR3 is 18 amino acids long. With 2 bases removed from V and 2 bases from J, the gap between germline ends came to 19 bases. Per the germline V gene, CDR1 is SNHLY and CDR2 is FYNNEI. CDR3 bases: TGTGCCAGCAGTGAAAGGGAGGGGAGCCAGAGCGGCAATCAGCCCCAGCATTTT. Protein sequence: CASSEREGSQSGNQPQHF. Full variable domain (outside the CDR3, taken from reference TRBV2 and TRBJ1-5): EPEVTQTPSHQVTQMGQEVILRCVPISNHLYFYWYRQILGQKVEFLVSFYNNEISEKSEIFDDQFSVERPDGSNFTLKIRSTKLEDSAMYFCASSEREGSQSGNQPQHFGDGTRLSIL.

The chain is built from TRBV10-3 and TRBJ2-3, with a possible D match to TRBD1 (5 bases). Germline CDR1 is ENHRY and CDR2 is SYGVKD. CDR3 length: 15 residues. V gave up 3 bases and J gave up 0 bases, with 10 bases separating them. CDR3 in amino acids: CAISEGATSTDTQYF. CDR3 DNA: TGTGCCATCAGTGAAGGGGCTACTAGCACAGATACGCAGTATTTT.

V usage is TRBV11-2 and J usage is TRBJ1-3; a weak D match, TRBD1 (5 bases). V was pared by 6 bases and J by 0 bases, with 24 bases between. Germline CDR1 reads SGHAT; CDR2 reads FQNNGV. This CDR3 spans 19 amino acids. CDR3 region: CASSPYGTGILASGNTIYF. The CDR3 DNA reads TGTGCCAGCAGTCCCTACGGGACGGGGATACTGGCCTCTGGAAACACCATATATTTT. Full variable domain (outside the CDR3, taken from reference TRBV11-2 and TRBJ1-3): EAGVAQSPRYKIIEKRQSVAFWCNPISGHATLYWYQQILGQGPKLLIQFQNNGVVDDSQLPKDRFSAERLKGVDSTLKIQPAKLEDSAVYLCASSPYGTGILASGNTIYFGEGSWLTVV.

The table lists this clonotype with a few counts. The rearrangement links TRBV5-6 to TRBJ2-1; D may be TRBD2 (5 bases). The CDR3 is made up of 13 amino acids. Looked up from germline, CDR1 is SGHDT and CDR2 is YYEEEE. Trimming removed 4 bases at V and 6 bases at J, with 11 bases between. CDR3 bases: TGTGCCAGCAGCCTCCTAGCTCGCAATGAGCAGTTCTTC. It codes for CASSLLARNEQFF. Drawing the rest from reference TRBV5-6 and TRBJ2-1, the complete variable domain is DAGVTQSPTHLIKTRGQQVTLRCSPKSGHDTVSWYQQALGQGPQFIFQYYEEEERQRGNFPDRFSGHQFPNYSSELNVNALLLGDSALYLCASSLLARNEQFFGPGTRLTVL.

This clonotype occurred a few times. The chain links TRBV6-1 to TRBJ2-1; TRBD1 might be the D (5 bases). CDR1 MNHNS and CDR2 SASEGT come from the germline V gene. Deletions cut 6 bases from V and 0 bases from J, with 15 bases between. The CDR3 sequence is 16 residues long. In nucleotides, the CDR3 is TGTGCCAGCAGCCATGACAGTTTGAGCTCCTACAATGAGCAGTTCTTC. Translation: CASSHDSLSSYNEQFF.

The table lists this clonotype with a few counts. The chain combines TRBV10-3 with TRBJ2-5; 8 nucleotides line up with TRBD1. V dropped 9 bases and J dropped 2; count of bases not matched to a gene: 2. Germline CDR1 ENHRY, CDR2 SYGVKD. The CDR3 is 12 amino acids. In nucleotides, the CDR3 is TGTGCCATAGGACAGGGACAAGAGACCCAGTACTTC. Protein sequence: CAIGQGQETQYF.

This clonotype was observed at least ten times. The genes are TRBV6-5 and TRBJ1-1; D uncertain. The CDR3 loop spans 14 amino acids. Germline V gene data show CDR1 as MNHEY and CDR2 as SVGAGI. V was shortened by 2 bases and J by 5 bases, with 12 bases between the two germline ends. The CDR3 nucleotides read TGTGCCAGCAGTTACAAGGAGGGTGGGACTGAAGCTTTCTTT. Its translation is CASSYKEGGTEAFF.

This clonotype was seen only a few times. This chain connects TRBV7-9 to TRBJ1-4, with D unclear. The CDR3 runs to 14 residues. V gave up 2 bases and J gave up 7 bases, with 11 bases separating them. The germline V gene encodes CDR1 SEHNR and CDR2 FQNEAQ (reference sequence). The CDR3 region has the DNA TGTGCCAGCAGCTTATCATTCGCGGGTGAAAAACTGTTTTTT. The encoded protein is CASSLSFAGEKLFF.

V is TRBV20-1 and J is TRBJ2-1; 7 bases fit TRBD1. Trimming took 0 bases from V and 4 from J; bases not matched to a gene: 9. The CDR3 runs 16 residues. CDR1 and CDR2 from the germline V gene are DFQATT and SNEGSKA (reference sequence). The CDR3 nucleotides are TGCAGTGCTAGAGATCTGACAGGGTTAAGGTACAATGAGCAGTTCTTC. The encoded protein is CSARDLTGLRYNEQFF.

The chain joins TRBV6-7 to TRBJ1-5, with D hard to call. TRBV6-7 is placed among ORFs of uncertain function. The CDR3 totals 15 residues. V was clipped by 6 bases and J by 1 base, with 13 bases between them. The chain's CDR3 is CASSCHQGSNQPQHF. The CDR3 DNA is TGTGCCAGCAGCTGCCACCAAGGCAGCAATCAGCCCCAGCATTTT.

This clonotype turned up a few times. V usage is TRBV20-1 and J usage is TRBJ1-4, with 8 bases matching TRBD1. The CDR3 extends over 16 amino acids. Germline CDR1 reads DFQATT; CDR2 reads SNEGSKA (reference sequence). V gave up 5 bases and J gave up 2 bases; unmatched junction bases: 10. As DNA, the CDR3 is TGCAGTGCTCGTCAGGGGGCACTGACTACTAATGAAAAACTGTTTTTT. It is translated as CSARQGALTTNEKLFF.

This clonotype appeared a few times. The chain couples TRBV7-2 to TRBJ2-3; the D is unclear. Trimming cost V 5 bases and J 4 bases, with 16 bases left between them. Germline CDR1 reads SGHTA; CDR2 reads FQGNSA. There are 15 residues in the CDR3. The DNA for the CDR3 is TGTGCCAGCAGCCGTGCCTCATTGCTTTCAGATACGCAGTATTTT. Translation: CASSRASLLSDTQYF. The full variable domain, in which reference TRBV7-2 and TRBJ2-3 provide the parts outside the CDR3, is GAGVSQSPSNKVTEKGKDVELRCDPISGHTALYWYRQSLGQGLEFLIYFQGNSAPDKSGLPSDRFSAERTGGSVSTLTIQRTQQEDSAVYLCASSRASLLSDTQYFGPGTRLTVL.

In this sample, this clonotype turned up a few times. This chain uses TRBV15 with TRBJ1-5, with a weak D call TRBD1 (6 bases). The CDR3 is 15 amino acids. CDR1 is LNHNV and CDR2 is YYDKDF in the germline V gene (reference sequence). V lost 5 bases and J lost 0, with 11 bases in between. The CDR3 sequence is CATSGGTSSNQPQHF. CDR3 DNA: TGTGCCACCAGCGGCGGGACATCTAGCAATCAGCCCCAGCATTTT.

This chain links TRBV4-2 with TRBJ1-5; 8 positions match TRBD1. The V gene end was trimmed by 0 bases and the J gene end by 5 bases; junction bases not matched to a gene: 3. The CDR3 covers 15 residues. Germline CDR1 is LGHNA and CDR2 is YNFKEQ. The CDR3 region is CASSQDGQGHQPQHF. DNA for the CDR3: TGTGCCAGCAGCCAAGATGGACAGGGCCATCAGCCCCAGCATTTT.

The chain recombines TRBV6-1 with TRBJ2-1, with 12 bases matching TRBD2. Germline trimming cut 6 bases from V and 4 bases from J; bases unmatched to any gene: 4. The V gene's germline CDR1 is MNHNS and CDR2 SASEGT. The CDR3 has 15 amino acids. The CDR3 region is CASSPTSGRYNEQFF. CDR3 DNA sequence: TGTGCCAGCAGCCCAACTAGCGGGAGGTACAATGAGCAGTTCTTC.

This clonotype counts as medium-sized. It is unclear where the CDR3 begins or ends on the DNA, so no DNA is shown, and the CDR3 is as TCRdb lists it. The chain carries TRBV12-3 or TRBV12-4 and TRBJ2-7; TRBD2 reflects the table's D call only, with no check against the DNA. The CDR3 numbers 15 amino acids, ends counted. The CDR3: CASSSSASGTYEQYF.

The V and J genes are TRBV18 and TRBJ2-7; 9 nucleotides line up with TRBD2. The length of the CDR3 is 15 residues. Germline trimming cut 1 base from V and 7 bases from J; bases unmatched to any gene: 8. Germline V gives CDR1 KGHSH, CDR2 LQKENI. The CDR3 protein is CASSPLSSGDLEQYF. The CDR3 DNA is TGTGCCAGCTCACCACTGTCTAGCGGGGATCTAGAGCAGTACTTC.

In this sample, this clonotype turned up many times. The CDR3 sequence is CASSYGQRGNTIYF. The CDR3 DNA sequence: TGCGCCAGCAGCTACGGACAGCGCGGAAACACCATATATTTT. The rearrangement links TRBV5-1 to TRBJ1-3, with D maybe TRBD1 (6 bases). V was shortened by 3 bases and J by 4 bases, with 11 bases between the two germline ends. Germline-derived CDR1 and CDR2 are SGHRS and YFSETQ. This CDR3 has 14 amino acids.

J is TRBJ1-4 and V is TRBV27, with 8 bases identical to TRBD1. The CDR3 extends over 19 amino acids. J lost 8 bases, V lost 5 bases, and 22 bases had no gene match. Germline V gene sequence: CDR1 MNHEY, CDR2 SMNVEV (reference sequence). DNA for the CDR3: TGTGCCAGCAGTGCCTTCAGATCGGGGCTCAGGGGGCAGGGAGAAAAACTGTTTTTT. Its protein product is CASSAFRSGLRGQGEKLFF. The full variable domain, its missing parts supplied by reference TRBV27 and TRBJ1-4, is EAQVTQNPRYLITVTGKKLTVTCSQNMNHEYMSWYRQDPGLGLRQIYYSMNVEVTDKGDVPEGYKVSRKEKRNFPLILESPSPNQTSLYFCASSAFRSGLRGQGEKLFFGSGTQLSVL.

This clonotype was counted a few times. The germline gene is not matched at one end of the junction; a read error may be the cause. The chain uses TRBV7-7 and TRBJ2-2; perhaps TRBD1 as D (6 bases). Per the germline V gene, CDR1 is SSHAT and CDR2 is FNYEAQ (reference sequence). The CDR3 contains 13 residues. CDR3 sequence: CASSLRDKGELFF. CDR3 sequence (DNA): TGTGCTAGCAGCTTACGGGACAAGGGGGAGTTGTTTTTT.